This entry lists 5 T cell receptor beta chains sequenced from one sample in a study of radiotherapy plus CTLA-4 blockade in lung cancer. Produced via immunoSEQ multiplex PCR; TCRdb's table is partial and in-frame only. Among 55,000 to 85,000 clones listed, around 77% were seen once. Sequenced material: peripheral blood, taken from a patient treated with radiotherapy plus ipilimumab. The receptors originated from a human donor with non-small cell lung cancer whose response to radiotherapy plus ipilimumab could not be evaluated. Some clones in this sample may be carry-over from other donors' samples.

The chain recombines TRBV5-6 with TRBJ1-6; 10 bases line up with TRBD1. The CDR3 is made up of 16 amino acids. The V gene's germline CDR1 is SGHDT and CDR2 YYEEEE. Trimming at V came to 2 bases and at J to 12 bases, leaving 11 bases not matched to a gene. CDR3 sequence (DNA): TGTGCCAGCAGCTTTCCCGGGACAGGGGAAAGCGGACCCCTCCACTTT. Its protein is CASSFPGTGESGPLHF.

The CDR3 DNA reads as TGCGCCAGCAGCTCCGGGGGTAGCGGGGGGCAAGAGACCCAGTACTTC. It encodes CASSSGGSGGQETQYF. The chain couples TRBV5-1 to TRBJ2-5; TRBD2 matches at 10 bases. CDR1 SGHRS and CDR2 YFSETQ come from the germline V gene. This CDR3 spans 16 amino acids. The V and J ends lost 3 bases and 2 bases, in that order; junction bases with no gene match: 7.

CDR3 DNA sequence: TGTGCCACTTTTCTTCGGGACAGGGAGGGGCAGTACTTC. Amino acids: CATFLRDREGQYF. This chain links TRBV6-1 with TRBJ2-7; TRBD1 agrees at 9 bases. Per germline, CDR1 MNHNS and CDR2 SASEGT. This CDR3 contains 13 residues. With V trimmed by 10 bases and J by 9 bases, 13 bases remained unmatched.

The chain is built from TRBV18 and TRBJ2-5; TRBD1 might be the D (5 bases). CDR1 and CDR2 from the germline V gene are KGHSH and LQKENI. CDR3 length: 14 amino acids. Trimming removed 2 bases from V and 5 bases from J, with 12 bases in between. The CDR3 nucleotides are TGTGCCAGCTCACCAGGGGCTCTACAGGAGACCCAGTACTTC. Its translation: CASSPGALQETQYF.

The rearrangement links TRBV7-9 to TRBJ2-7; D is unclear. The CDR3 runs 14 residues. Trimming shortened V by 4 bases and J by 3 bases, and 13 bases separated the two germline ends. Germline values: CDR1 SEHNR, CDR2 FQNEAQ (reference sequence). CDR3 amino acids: CASSSRLVHYEQYF. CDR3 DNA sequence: TGTGCCAGCAGCTCCCGACTGGTTCACTACGAGCAGTACTTC. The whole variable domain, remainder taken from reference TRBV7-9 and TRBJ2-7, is DTGVSQNPRHKITKRGQNVTFRCDPISEHNRLYWYRQTLGQGPEFLTYFQNEAQLEKSRLLSDRFSAERPKGSFSTLEIQRTEQGDSAMYLCASSSRLVHYEQYFGPGTRLTVT.